The 28 T cell receptor beta chains below were found in one sample sequenced in a study of T cells in Graves' hyperthyroidism and ophthalmopathy. TCR beta CDR3 regions were amplified from RNA transcripts. The HTBI primer set served for first-round RT-PCR of the TCR CDR3. Via MiXCR, TCRdb re-called the multiplex PCR reads, giving one row per CDR3 protein. In the table there are roughly 740,000 distinct CDR3 sequences, about a sixth of which are singletons. Sequenced: blood. These receptors originate from a young man with Graves' hyperthyroidism.

This clonotype was counted ten times or more. This chain joins TRBV27 and TRBJ2-1, with D perhaps being TRBD1 or TRBD2 (6 bases each). The CDR3 runs 14 residues. Per the germline V gene, CDR1 is MNHEY and CDR2 is SMNVEV (reference sequence). V lost 3 bases and J 2 bases, leaving 8 bases between the germline ends. This CDR3 is CASSFGGPYNEQFF. CDR3 bases: TGTGCCAGCAGTTTTGGGGGGCCCTACAATGAGCAGTTCTTC.

This clonotype has just one count. V gene TRBV6-5 combines with J gene TRBJ2-1, with D maybe TRBD2 (7 bases). This CDR3 is built from 19 residues. CDR1 MNHEY and CDR2 SVGAGI come from the germline V gene. V lost 0 bases to trimming and J lost 2 bases, with 20 bases between them. The DNA of the CDR3 is TGTGCCAGCAGTTACTCGTTTAGGCGATGGGGGGGCCCCTACAATGAGCAGTTCTTC. It specifies CASSYSFRRWGGPYNEQFF.

This clonotype has ten or more counts. The V call is TRBV11-1, the J call TRBJ2-4; D perhaps matches TRBD1 (6 bases). Germline CDR1 reads SGHAT; CDR2 reads FQDESV (reference sequence). The CDR3 is made up of 15 amino acids. V dropped 4 bases and J dropped 5 bases, with 15 bases sitting between them. CDR3 amino acids: CASSYGPGQQNIQYF. The CDR3 nucleotides read TGTGCCAGCAGCTATGGGCCGGGACAACAAAACATTCAGTACTTC.

This clonotype was detected a few times. This chain uses TRBV30 with TRBJ2-1; maybe TRBD1 (6 bases). This CDR3 comprises 15 residues. Per germline, CDR1 GTSNPN and CDR2 SVGIG (reference sequence). The V end lost 0 bases, the J end lost 0 bases, and 9 bases lay between the germline ends. CDR3 sequence reads: CAWSVGQSSYNEQFF. The CDR3, as DNA: TGTGCCTGGAGTGTCGGACAGAGCTCCTACAATGAGCAGTTCTTC.

This clonotype was seen a handful of times. The chain links TRBV9 to TRBJ2-7, with D possibly matching TRBD1 (6 bases). The CDR3 consists of 16 residues. Between the trimmed V and J ends, which lost 3 bases and 5 bases, there was a span of 21 bases. Germline V CDR1 and CDR2: SGDLS, YYNGEE. CDR3 DNA sequence: TGTGCCAGCAGCGCAACCGGGACACCGATCGTCCACGAGCAGTACTTC. Amino acid sequence: CASSATGTPIVHEQYF.

The gene calls are TRBV5-1 and TRBJ2-3, with D possibly being TRBD1 (6 bases). Germline V lookup: CDR1 SGHRS, CDR2 YFSETQ. The CDR3 length is 16 residues. V was clipped by 0 bases and J by 2 bases, with 13 bases between them. The DNA for the CDR3 is TGCGCCAGCAGCTTGGCTGGGGGCGCCGTCACAGATACGCAGTATTTT. Translated, it gives CASSLAGGAVTDTQYF.

This chain uses TRBV9 with TRBJ1-1, with TRBD1 matching over 7 bases. Trimming cost V 4 bases and J 3 bases; bases outside gene matches: 9. The CDR3 is 15 residues long. Germline V CDR1 and CDR2: SGDLS, YYNGEE. CDR3 region: CASSPSGGGDTEAFF. CDR3 in DNA: TGTGCCAGCAGCCCCTCAGGGGGAGGGGACACTGAAGCTTTCTTT.

This clonotype has just a few counts. Since a much larger clone is just one base distant, this may be a read error. The V gene is TRBV5-1, the J gene TRBJ2-7; TRBD2 matches 7 bases. The CDR3 covers 14 residues. From germline, CDR1 is SGHRS and CDR2 YFSETQ. The CDR3 loop is CASSGSSGGYEQCF. CDR3 bases: TGCGCCAGCAGTGGTTCTAGCGGAGGCTACGAGCAGTGCTTC.

The rearrangement links TRBV19 to TRBJ1-1; D is possibly TRBD1 (6 bases). From germline, CDR1 is LNHDA and CDR2 SQIVND (reference sequence). V gave up 10 bases and J gave up 0 bases, with 15 bases separating them. The CDR3 runs to 14 residues. The CDR3 here is CATRGAGMNTEAFF. The CDR3 nucleotides read TGTGCCACCCGGGGGGCGGGGATGAACACTGAAGCTTTCTTT.

The table lists this clonotype with a few counts. The rearrangement joins TRBV29-1 to TRBJ2-2; possibly TRBD2 for D (5 bases). The CDR3 covers 14 residues. CDR1 is SQVTM, CDR2 ANQGSEA, per germline. V gave up 0 bases and J gave up 5 bases, with 10 bases separating them. The CDR3: CSVEEDGDTGELFF. CDR3 coding DNA: TGCAGCGTTGAAGAGGACGGGGATACCGGGGAGCTGTTTTTT.

The V gene is TRBV20-1, the J gene TRBJ2-7, with 9 nucleotides matching TRBD2. The germline V gene has CDR1 DFQATT and CDR2 SNEGSKA (reference sequence). This CDR3 has 12 amino acids. The V and J ends lost 6 bases and 7 bases, in that order; junction bases with no gene match: 7. CDR3 residues: CSAGLALAEQYF. The CDR3 region has the DNA TGCAGTGCCGGACTAGCGTTAGCTGAGCAGTACTTC.

This clonotype has at least ten counts. This sequence joins TRBV5-1 and TRBJ1-5; D uncertain. The germline V and J ends were trimmed by 0 bases and 7 bases, with 8 bases remaining between them. Germline CDR1 SGHRS, CDR2 YFSETQ. This CDR3 has 13 amino acids. Here the CDR3 DNA reads TGCGCCAGCAGCTTGGCCCTGGAGCAGCCCCAGCATTTT. Encoded protein: CASSLALEQPQHF.

This clonotype was counted at least ten times. V gene TRBV12-3 or TRBV12-4 combines with J gene TRBJ2-1, with 11 bases lining up with TRBD2. The V segment lost 6 bases and the J segment 4 bases; nucleotides outside the gene matches: 2. This CDR3 has 14 residues. CDR3 nucleotides: TGTGCCAGCAGACTAGCGGGAGAGTACAATGAGCAGTTCTTC. It specifies CASRLAGEYNEQFF.

In its sample, this clonotype was seen a few times. V gene TRBV19 combines with J gene TRBJ1-5; D unresolved. CDR3 size: 15 residues. Germline V CDR1 and CDR2: LNHDA, SQIVND (reference sequence). Trimming shortened V by 4 bases and J by 4 bases, and 14 bases separated the two germline ends. The CDR3 reads CASSRLHGSNQPQHF. The CDR3 DNA follows: TGTGCCAGTAGTAGGCTGCACGGTAGTAATCAGCCCCAGCATTTT.

This clonotype was detected ten times or more. The rearrangement joins TRBV12-3 or TRBV12-4 to TRBJ2-7, with D tentatively TRBD1 or TRBD2 (5 bases each). Trimming took off 6 bases at V and 2 bases at J, with 20 bases between the two ends. This CDR3 comprises 16 residues. CDR3 DNA: TGTGCCAGCAGGGGGGTAGAGGGGCCATCAACCTACGAGCAGTACTTC. Its translation: CASRGVEGPSTYEQYF.

This clonotype was counted ten times or more. V and J are TRBV24-1 and TRBJ2-1, with 14 bases matching TRBD2. V lost 4 bases, J lost 8 bases, and 9 bases stayed unmatched. The CDR3 is 17 residues long. Germline assignment: CDR1 KGHDR and CDR2 SFDVKD. In DNA form, the CDR3 reads TGTGCCACCAGTGAGGGGACTAGCGGGAGACGGTCGGATGAGCAGTTCTTC. Amino acid sequence: CATSEGTSGRRSDEQFF.

The chain carries TRBV18 and TRBJ2-7, with 9 nucleotides matching TRBD1. CDR3 size: 15 residues. Germline V lookup: CDR1 KGHSH, CDR2 LQKENI. V was pared by 4 bases and J by 1 base, with 5 bases of the junction left unmatched. CDR3 sequence reads: CASSLLGQGSYEQYF. For the CDR3, the DNA is TGTGCCAGCTCACTCCTTGGACAGGGGTCCTACGAGCAGTACTTC.

At least ten counts were recorded for this clonotype. The chain uses TRBV2 and TRBJ2-7, with D uncertain. Between the trimmed V and J ends, which lost 6 bases and 4 bases, there was a span of 16 bases. CDR3 length: 14 residues. In germline, CDR1 is SNHLY, CDR2 FYNNEI. The CDR3 DNA follows: TGTGCCAGCAGCCCGGGCCATCGGATTTACGAGCAGTACTTC. It specifies CASSPGHRIYEQYF.

This clonotype was counted only a few times. The chain joins TRBV11-3 to TRBJ1-6; no firm D call. CDR1 and CDR2 from the germline V gene are SGHNT and YENEEA. V was clipped by 2 bases and J by 0 bases, with 11 bases between them. The CDR3 runs to 17 residues. The CDR3 spells CASSLTQASSYNSPLHF. The DNA of the CDR3 is TGTGCCAGCAGCTTAACCCAGGCCTCCTCCTATAATTCACCCCTCCACTTT.

This rearrangement joins TRBV11-2 to TRBJ2-7, with a weak D call TRBD1 (6 bases). Trimming took 1 base from V and 0 from J, leaving 13 bases between them. The CDR3 spans 16 residues. Germline V lookup: CDR1 SGHAT, CDR2 FQNNGV. DNA for the CDR3: TGTGCCAGCAGCTTAGGGAGACAGGTGAACTCCTACGAGCAGTACTTC. Translating it yields CASSLGRQVNSYEQYF.

In this sample, this clonotype turned up many times. The chain uses TRBV28 and TRBJ2-5; no definite D call. This CDR3 has 15 residues. CDR1 and CDR2 (germline): MDHEN, SYDVKM. Trimming removed 3 bases from V and 1 base from J, with 12 bases in between. The CDR3 DNA reads as TGTGCCAGCAGTTTCGGTGGGAACGTCCAAGAGACCCAGTACTTC. It is translated as CASSFGGNVQETQYF.

V and J are TRBV29-1 and TRBJ1-6; no clear D. The CDR3 loop spans 11 amino acids. Germline V gene sequence: CDR1 SQVTM, CDR2 ANQGSEA. V lost 4 bases, J lost 14 bases, and 12 bases lay in between. CDR3 bases: TGCAGCGTTGGGGTTTGGCAAGCCCTCCACTTT. It codes for CSVGVWQALHF.

This clonotype was observed at least ten times. V and J are TRBV27 and TRBJ2-1; the match to TRBD2 covers 14 bases. Germline lookup yields CDR1 MNHEY and CDR2 SMNVEV (reference sequence). Unmatched junction bases numbered 1, after V lost 4 bases and J lost 5 bases. The CDR3 covers 15 residues. The DNA of the CDR3 is TGTGCCAGCAGTTGGGGACTAGCGGGAGACAATGAGCAGTTCTTC. Its translation is CASSWGLAGDNEQFF.

This rearrangement joins TRBV20-1 to TRBJ1-4; D is possibly TRBD1 (5 bases). Germline V gene data show CDR1 as DFQATT and CDR2 as SNEGSKA (reference sequence). The CDR3 spans 15 residues. V lost 1 base to trimming and J lost 8 bases, with 17 bases between them. CDR3 sequence: CSARAPVGRQEKLFF. The CDR3 nucleotides read TGCAGTGCTAGAGCCCCGGTGGGCAGACAGGAAAAACTGTTTTTT.

In its sample, this clonotype was seen many times. The rearrangement uses TRBV28 and TRBJ2-7, with D hard to call. V shed 5 bases and J shed 4 bases, with 6 bases lying between them. The CDR3 covers 11 residues. Germline V gene lookup returns CDR1 MDHEN and CDR2 SYDVKM. The CDR3 sequence is CASSVVYEQYF. The CDR3 region has the DNA TGTGCCAGCAGTGTGGTGTACGAGCAGTACTTC.

The rearrangement uses TRBV5-4 and TRBJ2-7; D is uncertain. This CDR3 is built from 14 residues. CDR1 and CDR2 from the germline V gene are SGHNT and YYREEE (reference sequence). The V and J ends lost 4 bases and 0 bases respectively, with 11 bases between them. CDR3 bases: TGTGCCAGCAGCCCAAATTCATACTCCTACGAGCAGTACTTC. Translated, it gives CASSPNSYSYEQYF.

The chain is built from TRBV5-5 and TRBJ2-5; TRBD2 aligns across 9 bases. Germline assignment: CDR1 SGHKS and CDR2 YYEKEE (reference sequence). The CDR3 is 16 amino acids. The trim removed 0 bases at V and 4 bases at J, leaving 7 bases unmatched. The CDR3 protein is CASSLGAAGGGETQYF. CDR3 bases: TGTGCCAGCAGCTTGGGGGCCGCGGGAGGGGGAGAGACCCAGTACTTC.

This clonotype was detected ten times or more. The V gene is TRBV20-1, the J gene TRBJ2-1; 12 bases are shared with TRBD1. This CDR3 has 15 residues. Unmatched junction bases numbered 8, after V lost 5 bases and J lost 6 bases. From germline, CDR1 is DFQATT and CDR2 SNEGSKA (reference sequence). The CDR3 protein is CSAENRDRGRNEQFF. DNA for the CDR3: TGCAGTGCTGAGAACCGGGACAGGGGGCGCAATGAGCAGTTCTTC.